The 10 T cell receptor beta chains listed next were all sequenced from one sample in a study of T-cell reconstitution after alpha-beta-depleted transplantation in children. TCRbeta library construction was performed incorporating unique molecular identifiers. TCRdb independently ran MiXCR on the PCR reads; one entry per CDR3 protein. The data hold about 980,000 distinct CDR3 sequences, with roughly 29% observed a single time. The sample was PBMCs, mostly from graft donor cells, taken 360 days after TCRalphabeta/CD19-depleted stem cell transplant. These receptors came from a boy less than two years old who had a stem cell transplant for SCID, so the T cells may come from the graft donor.

This rearrangement joins TRBV21-1 to TRBJ2-7. TRBV21-1 is listed as a pseudogene. The length of the CDR3 is 13 residues. In DNA, the CDR3 is TGTGCCAGCAGCGCAGACGGTTACTACGAGCAGTACGTC. This sequence encodes CASSADGYYEQYV.

This clonotype was seen more than once but under ten times. The CDR3 nucleotides read TGCAGTGCTAGGATACAAATCACAGATACGCAGTATTTT. It translates to CSARIQITDTQYF. V usage is TRBV20-1 and J usage is TRBJ2-3, with unresolved D. The CDR3 is 13 residues long. Looked up from germline, CDR1 is DFQATT and CDR2 is SNEGSKA (reference sequence). V lost 3 bases to trimming and J lost 2 bases, with 9 bases between them.

This clonotype was found a few times. The chain uses TRBV7-8 and TRBJ2-7; 9 bases are shared with TRBD2. Looked up from germline, CDR1 is SGHVS and CDR2 is FQNEAQ. This CDR3 is built from 15 residues. J lost 2 bases, V lost 8 bases, and 10 bases had no gene match. The DNA of the CDR3 is TGTGCCAGCCAACAGAGCGGGGGGTTAACCTACGAGCAGTACTTC. This codes for CASQQSGGLTYEQYF.

Here the CDR3 reads CASSPRIAGDTDTQYF. CDR3 bases: TGTGCCAGCAGCCCCCGTATAGCGGGGGACACAGATACGCAGTATTTT. The rearrangement uses TRBV9 and TRBJ2-3, with 9 bases aligning to TRBD2. Germline CDR1 and CDR2: SGDLS and YYNGEE. The CDR3 has 16 amino acids. The trim removed 4 bases at V and 2 bases at J, leaving 8 bases unmatched. The variable domain in full, with the rest retrieved from reference TRBV9 and TRBJ2-3, is DSGVTQTPKHLITATGQRVTLRCSPRSGDLSVYWYQQSLDQGLQFLIQYYNGEERAKGNILERFSAQQFPDLHSELNLSSLELGDSALYFCASSPRIAGDTDTQYFGPGTRLTVL.

This clonotype was found a few times. This chain links TRBV5-1 with TRBJ1-1; D not resolved. Trimming left V 5 bases short and J 6 bases short, with 23 bases between. This CDR3 region has 16 residues. Germline V gene data show CDR1 as SGHRS and CDR2 as YFSETQ. Here the CDR3 reads CASRFGDRVPTAEAFF. The CDR3 coding sequence is TGCGCCAGCAGATTCGGCGATCGGGTTCCGACGGCTGAAGCTTTCTTT.

This clonotype has only a few counts. The rearrangement joins TRBV3-1 to TRBJ2-5; TRBD1 might be the D (5 bases). Deletions cut 5 bases from V and 5 bases from J, with 18 bases between. CDR3 length equals 15 residues. Looked up from germline, CDR1 is LGHDT and CDR2 is YNNKEL (reference sequence). Here the CDR3 reads CASSSRGGRVETQYF. In DNA, the CDR3 is TGTGCCAGCAGCTCCCGCGGTGGCAGGGTCGAGACCCAGTACTTC.

This clonotype was seen a handful of times. This chain links TRBV5-1 with TRBJ1-1; D is unresolved. This CDR3 spans 17 amino acids. Trimming removed 1 base at V and 0 bases at J, with 16 bases between. Germline V gene sequence: CDR1 SGHRS, CDR2 YFSETQ. Here the CDR3 reads CASSLWGGGGMNTEAFF. The DNA of the CDR3 is TGCGCCAGCAGCTTGTGGGGTGGAGGAGGCATGAACACTGAAGCTTTCTTT.

V usage is TRBV20-1 and J usage is TRBJ1-5, with 10 bases that match TRBD1. The germline V gene encodes CDR1 DFQATT and CDR2 SNEGSKA (reference sequence). The CDR3 has 15 amino acids. V was clipped by 6 bases and J by 4 bases; unmatched bases: 9. CDR3 nucleotide sequence: TGCAGTGCCAAGGTCGGGACAGGGGCTAATCAGCCCCAGCATTTT. Its protein product is CSAKVGTGANQPQHF.

The chain is built from TRBV11-2 and TRBJ1-1; D is undetermined. V was cut by 1 base and J by 6 bases, with 12 bases left in between. The CDR3 runs 14 residues. The germline V gene has CDR1 SGHAT and CDR2 FQNNGV. For the CDR3, the DNA is TGTGCCAGCAGCTTAGGTGGGGTTAAATCTGAAGCTTTCTTT. It encodes CASSLGGVKSEAFF. The variable domain in full, completed from reference TRBV11-2 and TRBJ1-1, reads EAGVAQSPRYKIIEKRQSVAFWCNPISGHATLYWYQQILGQGPKLLIQFQNNGVVDDSQLPKDRFSAERLKGVDSTLKIQPAKLEDSAVYLCASSLGGVKSEAFFGQGTRLTVV.

In this sample, this clonotype turned up many times. This chain uses TRBV5-1 with TRBJ2-1; 11 bases align to TRBD2. The germline CDR1 and CDR2 sequences are SGHRS and YFSETQ. After removal of 3 bases from V and 6 bases from J, the junction contained 5 bases not matched to a gene. The CDR3 is made up of 15 amino acids. This CDR3 reads CASSSTSGGPNEQFF. CDR3 DNA sequence: TGCGCCAGCAGCTCTACTAGCGGGGGCCCCAATGAGCAGTTCTTC.